Shown below are 27 T cell receptor beta chains from a single sample sequenced in a study of blood T cells in healthy people across ages. PCR was performed a second time for about 6 to 12 cycles using a sample-barcoded 5' primer and a J-beta primer mix. TCRdb recomputed calls from the 5' RACE reads with MiXCR, one row per CDR3 protein. The sample yields 800,000 or so distinct CDR3 sequences, approximately 25% seen once. The same data also contributed to another study, on T cells of mothers and their children.

The sample was blood. The receptor source for this set is a boy younger than 18 in good health.

The chain links TRBV6-2 or TRBV6-3 to TRBJ1-2, with 8 bases aligning to TRBD1. V was clipped by 6 bases and J by 7 bases; unmatched bases: 13. Looked up from germline, CDR1 is MNHEY and CDR2 is SVGEGT. The CDR3 contains 15 residues. The CDR3 coding sequence is TGTGCCAGCAGACCCCCGGGACAGGCGGGTGCTGGCTACACCTTC. Its translation: CASRPPGQAGAGYTF.

The chain has TRBV3-1 and TRBJ2-7; D not resolved. This CDR3 has 11 amino acids. Trimming removed 0 bases from V and 7 bases from J, with 4 bases in between. Germline loops: CDR1 LGHDT, CDR2 YNNKEL (reference sequence). The CDR3, as DNA: TGTGCCAGCAGCCAAGACGAAGAGCAGTACTTC. The encoded protein is CASSQDEEQYF.

In its sample, this clonotype was seen a few times. The CDR3 DNA reads as TGTGCCAGCAGCCATGGACTAGAAGAGACCCAGTACTTC. Its translation: CASSHGLEETQYF. V usage is TRBV3-1 and J usage is TRBJ2-1; TRBD2 agrees at 7 bases. TRBJ2-5 matches the DNA end more closely, so the J call is doubtful. CDR3 length: 13 amino acids. CDR1 and CDR2 from the germline V gene are LGHDT and YNNKEL (reference sequence).

This clonotype was seen a few times. The chain combines TRBV20-1 with TRBJ2-5; no definite D call. Germline CDR1 reads DFQATT; CDR2 reads SNEGSKA (reference sequence). Deletions cut 3 bases from V and 4 bases from J, with 3 bases between. This CDR3 contains 10 residues. CDR3 region: CSASLETQYF. In nucleotides, the CDR3 is TGCAGTGCTAGTCTAGAGACCCAGTACTTC.

The chain recombines TRBV5-1 with TRBJ2-3; TRBD1 matches at 10 bases. The CDR3 spans 14 residues. The J segment lost 3 bases and the V segment lost 4 bases, leaving 2 bases of the junction unmatched. In germline, CDR1 is SGHRS, CDR2 YFSETQ. The CDR3 coding sequence is TGCGCCAGCAGCGTGGACAGGGGGACAGATACGCAGTATTTT. Translation: CASSVDRGTDTQYF.

This clonotype was picked up one time. Here the CDR3 DNA reads TGTGCCAGCTCACCACCGGTGGGCCAGGGAAGCAATCAGCCCCAGCATTTT. Protein product: CASSPPVGQGSNQPQHF. The chain has TRBV18 and TRBJ1-5; D perhaps matches TRBD1 (5 bases). The CDR3 is 17 residues long. Germline V gives CDR1 KGHSH, CDR2 LQKENI. The ends were cut back, 0 bases at V and 1 base at J, with 13 bases in the middle.

This clonotype appeared a few times. The chain combines TRBV27 with TRBJ2-1; 11 bases are a match to TRBD2. V lost 5 bases, J lost 5 bases, and 5 bases stayed unmatched. CDR3 length: 15 residues. Germline assignment: CDR1 MNHEY and CDR2 SMNVEV (reference sequence). Written as DNA, the CDR3 is TGTGCCAGCAGTCGGATACTAGCGGGGGACAATGAGCAGTTCTTC. It specifies CASSRILAGDNEQFF.

This chain uses TRBV4-2 with TRBJ1-4; the match to TRBD1 covers 9 bases. The CDR3 contains 16 residues. Trimming took 0 bases from V and 7 from J; bases not matched to a gene: 6. Germline V gives CDR1 LGHNA, CDR2 YNFKEQ. CDR3 sequence: CASSQDSGTGTEKLFF. CDR3 coding DNA: TGTGCCAGCAGCCAAGACTCCGGGACAGGGACTGAAAAACTGTTTTTT.

This clonotype was detected a few times. This chain links TRBV6-2 or TRBV6-3 with TRBJ2-5, with D unclear. The J call may be wrong; the DNA end is better matched by TRBJ2-7. This CDR3 has 14 amino acids. The germline CDR1 and CDR2 sequences are MNHEY and SVGEGT. The CDR3 sequence is CASRGYPLTYEQYF. DNA for the CDR3: TGTGCCAGCAGAGGCTACCCCCTCACTTACGAGCAGTACTTC.

This clonotype was observed a few times. J is TRBJ2-7 and V is TRBV6-1; maybe TRBD1 (6 bases). This CDR3 spans 13 amino acids. Trimming left V 9 bases short and J 0 bases short, with 12 bases between. The germline gives CDR1 MNHNS, CDR2 SASEGT. CDR3 amino acids: CASRTVSSYEQYF. CDR3 nucleotide sequence: TGTGCCAGTCGGACAGTTAGCTCCTACGAGCAGTACTTC.

This chain links TRBV12-3 or TRBV12-4 with TRBJ2-2; a weak D match, TRBD2 (5 bases). V was shortened by 5 bases and J by 8 bases, with 9 bases between the two germline ends. The CDR3 totals 12 residues. The CDR3 bases are TGTGCCAGCAGTCGACTACCTGGGGAGCTGTTTTTT. The encoded protein is CASSRLPGELFF.

There are a few counts of this clonotype. The V call is TRBV7-9, the J call TRBJ2-1, with D unresolved. CDR1 and CDR2 (germline): SEHNR, FQNEAQ (reference sequence). The CDR3 runs 12 residues. Deletions cut 4 bases from V and 6 bases from J, with 7 bases between. CDR3 in DNA: TGTGCCAGCAGCTGGATTAGCAATGAGCAGTTCTTC. Translation gives CASSWISNEQFF.

V gene TRBV12-3 or TRBV12-4 combines with J gene TRBJ1-4, with D possibly matching TRBD1 (5 bases). V was trimmed by 7 bases and J by 8 bases, leaving 17 bases between them. The CDR3 has 14 residues. CDR3 loop: CASTMRGTGEKLFF. The CDR3 coding sequence is TGTGCCAGCACCATGAGAGGGACCGGCGAAAAACTGTTTTTT.

The sample holds a few counts of this clonotype. At one of its ends the junction is not consistent with the germline gene, which may arise from a read error. The chain has TRBV29-1 and TRBJ1-1; TRBD1 might be the D (5 bases). In germline, CDR1 is SQVTM, CDR2 ANQGSEA. The length of the CDR3 is 13 residues. CDR3 in amino acids: CSVDDSLNAEAFF. CDR3 bases: TGCAGCGTGGATGACAGCCTGAACGCTGAAGCTTTCTTT.

The V call is TRBV27, the J call TRBJ2-5; 14 bases map to TRBD2. Germline values: CDR1 MNHEY, CDR2 SMNVEV (reference sequence). V shed 4 bases, J shed 4 bases, and the junction held 5 bases outside the gene matches. This CDR3 contains 16 residues. Here the CDR3 reads CASSSLGTSGRETQYF. DNA for the CDR3: TGTGCCAGCAGTTCTCTTGGGACTAGCGGGAGAGAGACCCAGTACTTC.

The chain joins TRBV27 to TRBJ2-2, with TRBD2 matching 10 bases. V lost 5 bases to trimming and J lost 7 bases; unmatched junction nucleotides: 7. This CDR3 spans 15 amino acids. Germline V gene lookup returns CDR1 MNHEY and CDR2 SMNVEV (reference sequence). The CDR3 DNA follows: TGTGCCAGCAGTGAATGGACTAGCGGTAACGGGGAGCTGTTTTTT. Protein: CASSEWTSGNGELFF.

This clonotype was counted between two and nine times. The V and J genes are TRBV7-9 and TRBJ1-6; TRBD1 matches at 7 bases. J was trimmed by 3 bases and V by 4 bases; bases with no gene match: 6. Germline V gene sequence: CDR1 SEHNR, CDR2 FQNEAQ (reference sequence). The CDR3 has 16 residues. CDR3 sequence: CASSSGDRGYNSPLHF. CDR3 bases: TGTGCCAGCAGCTCCGGGGACAGAGGCTATAATTCACCCCTCCACTTT.

The V call is TRBV20-1, the J call TRBJ2-7, with TRBD2 identical over 13 bases. Germline V gene sequence: CDR1 DFQATT, CDR2 SNEGSKA (reference sequence). The CDR3 extends over 14 amino acids. V was clipped by 6 bases and J by 3 bases; unmatched bases: 5. Here the CDR3 DNA reads TGCAGTGCCAGGACTAGCGGGAGAGGCTACGAGCAGTACTTC. Amino acids: CSARTSGRGYEQYF.

This clonotype was detected a few times. The chain uses TRBV9 and TRBJ1-4; a possible D gene is TRBD1 (6 bases). Germline CDR1 and CDR2: SGDLS and YYNGEE. Trimming shortened V by 4 bases and J by 6 bases, and 13 bases separated the two germline ends. The CDR3 totals 14 residues. The CDR3 DNA reads TGTGCCAGCAGCCTCGGATACAGGGATGAAAAACTGTTTTTT. Protein: CASSLGYRDEKLFF.

J is TRBJ1-2 and V is TRBV6-5; TRBD1 is a possible D gene (6 bases). The germline CDR1 and CDR2 sequences are MNHEY and SVGAGI. The CDR3 has 15 amino acids. With 2 bases removed from V and 2 bases from J, the gap between germline ends came to 12 bases. The CDR3 region is CASSYGLGANYGYTF. The CDR3 DNA follows: TGTGCCAGCAGTTACGGTCTGGGGGCGAACTATGGCTACACCTTC.

This chain joins TRBV20-1 and TRBJ1-5; 8 bases are shared with TRBD1. CDR3 length: 16 residues. Trimming took 5 bases from V and 7 from J; bases not matched to a gene: 16. Germline V gives CDR1 DFQATT, CDR2 SNEGSKA (reference sequence). The CDR3 DNA sequence: TGCAGTGCTTCTGGAAGCAGACAGGGGATCGGCCAGCCCCAGCATTTT. Translating it yields CSASGSRQGIGQPQHF.

This clonotype was found a few times. The chain has TRBV6-1 and TRBJ1-2, with a possible D match to TRBD1 (6 bases). Germline assignment: CDR1 MNHNS and CDR2 SASEGT. The CDR3 is 18 residues long. V lost 5 bases, J lost 4 bases, and 26 bases lay in between. CDR3 loop: CASSRSTGSPRDGYGYTF. CDR3 nucleotides: TGTGCCAGCAGTCGGTCGACAGGAAGCCCGCGGGATGGCTATGGCTACACCTTC.

Of note for this clonotype: Compared with germline, one end of the junction differs, possibly owing to a read error. The rearrangement uses TRBV19 and TRBJ1-1; the D is unclear. CDR1 LNHDA and CDR2 SQIVND come from the germline V gene (reference sequence). The CDR3 consists of 13 residues. The CDR3 region is CASSIGRNTEALF. As DNA, the CDR3 is TGTGCCAGTAGTATCGGCAGGAACACTGAAGCTCTCTTT.

At least ten counts were recorded for this clonotype. The chain carries TRBV10-3 and TRBJ2-1; D gene ambiguous. V lost 8 bases and J lost 0, with 11 bases in between. CDR3 length equals 14 residues. The V gene's germline CDR1 is ENHRY and CDR2 SYGVKD. CDR3 bases: TGTGCCATCGGTTCGGAGAGCTCCTACAATGAGCAGTTCTTC. Amino acid sequence: CAIGSESSYNEQFF.

Comment on this clonotype: An end of the junction does not agree with germline; a read error may underlie this. The J gene is TRBJ2-1, the V gene TRBV7-8; either TRBD1 or TRBD2 may supply D (6 bases each). Germline values: CDR1 SGHVS, CDR2 FQNEAQ. The CDR3 covers 18 residues. The CDR3: CASSLAGALGGPYNEQLF. As DNA, the CDR3 is TGTGCCAGCAGCTTAGCGGGGGCCCTGGGGGGCCCTTACAATGAGCAGCTCTTC.

Only a few counts were recorded for this clonotype. V usage is TRBV20-1 and J usage is TRBJ1-2; D unresolved. The CDR3 extends over 14 amino acids. Germline CDR1 and CDR2: DFQATT and SNEGSKA (reference sequence). The germline V and J ends were trimmed by 6 bases and 4 bases, with 18 bases remaining between them. The CDR3 sequence is CSASLPGAIYGYTF. Here the CDR3 DNA reads TGCAGTGCAAGCCTCCCCGGCGCTATCTATGGCTACACCTTC.

The chain links TRBV5-1 to TRBJ1-1; no firm D call. Germline V CDR1 and CDR2: SGHRS, YFSETQ. The CDR3 length is 14 residues. V lost 2 bases to trimming and J lost 4 bases, with 12 bases between them. The CDR3 DNA reads as TGCGCCAGCAGCTTCGATGGATGGGGCACTGAAGCTTTCTTT. Translating gives CASSFDGWGTEAFF.